A selection of T cell receptor beta chains follows, all from one sample in a study of cytomegalovirus exposure and HLA in healthy donors. Generated by immunoSEQ multiplex PCR, the TCRdb table keeps only in-frame clones and is missing some. The data hold 150,000 to 200,000 clones, with more than 85% observed a single time. The sequencing sample was made of PBMCs. The receptors originated from a girl under three years old in good health and CMV-seronegative. The CDR3 runs from the conserved cysteine through the conserved F or W. D genes are given only for firm matches. Size values are once, few and many counts, or a class for expanded clones, and some rows have none.

v_call: TRBV5-4; j_call: TRBJ2-2; d_call: TRBD1; clone_size: -; cdr3_nt: TGTGCCAGCAGCTTCGATGCTAGGGGGCTCCACTCCGGGGAGCTGTTTTTT; cdr3_aa: CASSFDARGLHSGELFF
v_call: TRBV5-4; j_call: TRBJ1-4; d_call: -; clone_size: -; cdr3_nt: TGTGCCAGCAGCTTGGGCGGGGGCGAGGATGAAAAACTGTTTTTT; cdr3_aa: CASSLGGGEDEKLFF
v_call: TRBV7-2; j_call: TRBJ1-6; d_call: -; clone_size: -; cdr3_nt: TGTGCCAGCAGCCCCGGCGGGACCTATAATTCACCCCTCCACTTT; cdr3_aa: CASSPGGTYNSPLHF
v_call: TRBV7-2; j_call: TRBJ2-3; d_call: -; clone_size: -; cdr3_nt: TGTGCCAGCAGGGGCTACCTGGGAGATACGCAGTATTTT; cdr3_aa: CASRGYLGDTQYF
v_call: TRBV9; j_call: TRBJ2-7; d_call: TRBD2; clone_size: -; cdr3_nt: TGTGCCAGCAGCGTAGTAGCGGGGTTAATGGGCCGGGGAAAGCAGTACTTC; cdr3_aa: CASSVVAGLMGRGKQYF
v_call: TRBV4-1; j_call: TRBJ2-7; d_call: -; clone_size: -; cdr3_nt: TGCGCCAGCAGCCGGGGTAGGGGTGGCAACTCCTACGAGCAGTACTTC; cdr3_aa: CASSRGRGGNSYEQYF
v_call: TRBV2; j_call: TRBJ1-1; d_call: TRBD1; clone_size: once; cdr3_nt: TGTGCCAGCATCGTCGACAGGGTGAACACTGAAGCTTTCTTT; cdr3_aa: CASIVDRVNTEAFF
v_call: TRBV7-9; j_call: TRBJ2-4; d_call: -; clone_size: -; cdr3_nt: TGTGCCGTTCGATCCAGCCAACTAGACATTCAGTACTTC; cdr3_aa: CAVRSSQLDIQYF
v_call: TRBV10-1; j_call: TRBJ2-1; d_call: TRBD2; clone_size: -; cdr3_nt: TGCGCCAGCAGTGAGTCTGGAGCGGGGGGGCCCCTCAATGAGCAGTTCTTC; cdr3_aa: CASSESGAGGPLNEQFF
v_call: TRBV7-9; j_call: TRBJ2-1; d_call: -; clone_size: -; cdr3_nt: TGTGCCAGCAGCCCAGAAGCGGCGCCAACTATATACCTTCGGGAGCAGTTCTTC; cdr3_aa: CASSPEAAPTIYLREQFF
v_call: TRBV7-6; j_call: TRBJ2-1; d_call: TRBD2; clone_size: -; cdr3_nt: TGTGCCAGCAGCTTAGTGGGAGGGACTTACAATGAGCAGTTCTTC; cdr3_aa: CASSLVGGTYNEQFF
v_call: TRBV5-4; j_call: TRBJ2-3; d_call: TRBD2; clone_size: -; cdr3_nt: TGTGCCAGCAGCTTTTCTGCGGGGGGGCCAGATACGCAGTATTTT; cdr3_aa: CASSFSAGGPDTQYF
v_call: TRBV10-3; j_call: TRBJ2-7; d_call: TRBD2; clone_size: -; cdr3_nt: TGTGCCATCAGTGATGCCCCCCCGTCGGCGGGAGGGCCTAACGAGCAGTACTTC; cdr3_aa: CAISDAPPSAGGPNEQYF
v_call: TRBV9; j_call: TRBJ1-1; d_call: -; clone_size: -; cdr3_nt: TGTGCCAGCAGCCTCCGCGGGGGGAACACTGAAGCTTTCTTT; cdr3_aa: CASSLRGGNTEAFF
v_call: TRBV7-3; j_call: TRBJ1-2; d_call: -; clone_size: -; cdr3_nt: TGTGCCAGCAGCTTAACGGGGAGGGGAGGAGGCTATGGCTACACCTTC; cdr3_aa: CASSLTGRGGGYGYTF
v_call: TRBV7-2; j_call: TRBJ1-2; d_call: -; clone_size: -; cdr3_nt: TGTGCCAGCAGCCCAAGTCCCACAGACAGCTATGGCTACACCTTC; cdr3_aa: CASSPSPTDSYGYTF
v_call: TRBV11-1; j_call: TRBJ2-1; d_call: TRBD1; clone_size: -; cdr3_nt: TGTGCCAGCAGCTACCGGGACAGGGTACGGAATGAGCAGTTCTTC; cdr3_aa: CASSYRDRVRNEQFF
v_call: TRBV7-2; j_call: TRBJ1-3; d_call: -; clone_size: -; cdr3_nt: TGTGCCAGCAGCCCCACTGACTCTGGAAACACCATATATTTT; cdr3_aa: CASSPTDSGNTIYF
v_call: TRBV9; j_call: TRBJ2-2; d_call: -; clone_size: -; cdr3_nt: TGTGCCAGCAGCGTACAGGGCGGCACCGGGGAGCTGTTTTTT; cdr3_aa: CASSVQGGTGELFF
v_call: TRBV27; j_call: TRBJ2-7; d_call: TRBD1; clone_size: -; cdr3_nt: TGTGCCAGCAGTTTATTCAGGGGGCCCTACGAGCAGTACTTC; cdr3_aa: CASSLFRGPYEQYF
v_call: TRBV7-9; j_call: TRBJ2-7; d_call: -; clone_size: -; cdr3_nt: TGTGCCAGCAGTCGAGCCAGCCCCGGGACACGCCCTAACGAGCAGTACTTC; cdr3_aa: CASSRASPGTRPNEQYF
v_call: TRBV5-1; j_call: TRBJ1-4; d_call: -; clone_size: once; cdr3_nt: TGCGCCAGCAGCTTTCAGGGGTCGGAAAAACTGTTTTTT; cdr3_aa: CASSFQGSEKLFF
v_call: TRBV6-6; j_call: TRBJ2-5; d_call: TRBD2; clone_size: -; cdr3_nt: TGTGCCAGCAGTTGGACGGGAGGCCCTCGGGAGACCCAGTACTTC; cdr3_aa: CASSWTGGPRETQYF
v_call: TRBV6-1; j_call: TRBJ2-7; d_call: -; clone_size: few; cdr3_nt: TGTGCCAGCAGTGAAAAGAACTGGTTGAGCTCCTACGAGCAGTACTTC; cdr3_aa: CASSEKNWLSSYEQYF
v_call: TRBV19; j_call: TRBJ1-1; d_call: -; clone_size: -; cdr3_nt: TGTGCCAGTACCCAAGGGGTTTTTACTGAAGCTTTCTTT; cdr3_aa: CASTQGVFTEAFF
v_call: TRBV7-8; j_call: TRBJ2-7; d_call: TRBD1; clone_size: -; cdr3_nt: TGTGCCAGCAGATACCAGTGGGACAGCTACGAGCAGTACTTC; cdr3_aa: CASRYQWDSYEQYF
v_call: TRBV13; j_call: TRBJ1-4; d_call: -; clone_size: -; cdr3_nt: TGTGCCAGCAGCTACTTCACTAATGAAAAACTGTTTTTT; cdr3_aa: CASSYFTNEKLFF
v_call: TRBV2; j_call: TRBJ2-1; d_call: TRBD1; clone_size: -; cdr3_nt: TGTGCCAGCAGGGGGCCGGGACAGGGTTTCAATGAGCAGTTCTTC; cdr3_aa: CASRGPGQGFNEQFF
v_call: TRBV28; j_call: TRBJ1-5; d_call: -; clone_size: -; cdr3_nt: TGTGCCAGCAGCCATCGACAGGACCTTAGCAATCAGCCCCAGCATTTT; cdr3_aa: CASSHRQDLSNQPQHF
v_call: TRBV6-1; j_call: TRBJ1-4; d_call: TRBD1; clone_size: -; cdr3_nt: TGTGCCAGCAGTGATCCGGGACAGGGTTCTGAAAAACTGTTTTTT; cdr3_aa: CASSDPGQGSEKLFF
v_call: TRBV4-3; j_call: TRBJ2-5; d_call: -; clone_size: -; cdr3_nt: TGCGCCAGCAGCCAGGGTGGTGGTAGCAGCCAAGAGACCCAGTACTTC; cdr3_aa: CASSQGGGSSQETQYF
v_call: TRBV7-9; j_call: TRBJ1-6; d_call: TRBD1; clone_size: -; cdr3_nt: TGTGCCAGCAGTCTTACAGGGGGCAACTATAATTCACCCCTCCACTTT; cdr3_aa: CASSLTGGNYNSPLHF
v_call: TRBV18; j_call: TRBJ2-2; d_call: TRBD2; clone_size: -; cdr3_nt: TGTGCCAGCTCACCAGTGGGAGGGCCTACCGGGGAGCTGTTTTTT; cdr3_aa: CASSPVGGPTGELFF
v_call: TRBV19; j_call: TRBJ1-2; d_call: TRBD1; clone_size: -; cdr3_nt: TGTGCCAGGGGACAGGGGAACTATGGCTACACCTTC; cdr3_aa: CARGQGNYGYTF
v_call: TRBV13; j_call: TRBJ2-5; d_call: TRBD2; clone_size: -; cdr3_nt: TGTGCCAGCAGTCGCCCCTATATTCGCGGGGGGGACGGCATGTACTTC; cdr3_aa: CASSRPYIRGGDGMYF
v_call: TRBV27; j_call: TRBJ1-2; d_call: -; clone_size: -; cdr3_nt: TGTGCCAGCAGTTTTGGGGACTCACGCCAGAACTATGGCTACACCTTC; cdr3_aa: CASSFGDSRQNYGYTF
v_call: TRBV5-6; j_call: TRBJ1-2; d_call: -; clone_size: -; cdr3_nt: TGTGCCAGCAGCACCACCCTTTCGGGTAATAACTATGGCTACACCTTC; cdr3_aa: CASSTTLSGNNYGYTF
v_call: TRBV27; j_call: TRBJ2-1; d_call: TRBD2; clone_size: -; cdr3_nt: TGTGCCAGCGGCACCGGGGGGTACAATGAGCAGTTCTTC; cdr3_aa: CASGTGGYNEQFF
v_call: TRBV7-9; j_call: TRBJ1-2; d_call: TRBD1; clone_size: few; cdr3_nt: TGTTCCAGCTCTTACAGGGGCTATGGCTACACCTTC; cdr3_aa: CSSSYRGYGYTF
v_call: TRBV5-1; j_call: TRBJ2-1; d_call: TRBD1; clone_size: -; cdr3_nt: TGCGCCAGCAGCTTGGCAGGGGGCAGGGACAATGAGCAGTTCTTC; cdr3_aa: CASSLAGGRDNEQFF
v_call: TRBV7-9; j_call: TRBJ1-6; d_call: TRBD1; clone_size: -; cdr3_nt: TGTGCCAGCAGCCCCGGACAGGGCTCACCCCTCCACTTT; cdr3_aa: CASSPGQGSPLHF